These 17 T cell receptor beta chains were sequenced from one sample in a study of control samples from healthy donors and cancer patients. TCRdb's copy holds only in-frame clones and misses some; the assay was immunoSEQ multiplex PCR. The sample lists some 98,000 clones; roughly 83% were seen once. The sequencing input was PBMCs. Source of these receptors: a man in his 70s with lung cancer.

This chain joins TRBV29-1 and TRBJ1-5; D ambiguous. The ends were cut back, 6 bases at V and 4 bases at J, with 13 bases in the middle. The CDR3 has 13 residues. Germline values: CDR1 SQVTM, CDR2 ANQGSEA. The CDR3 is CSVEDGPNQPQHF. CDR3 DNA: TGCAGCGTCGAGGACGGACCAAATCAGCCCCAGCATTTT.

Regarding this clone: The sample contains more than one DNA sequence encoding this CDR3. V and J are TRBV4-1 and TRBJ2-7, with 9 nucleotides matching TRBD2. V was pared by 2 bases and J by 2 bases, with 4 bases of the junction left unmatched. The germline V gene has CDR1 MGHRA and CDR2 YSYEKL. This CDR3 comprises 15 residues. In DNA form, the CDR3 reads TGCGCCAGCAGCCAAAAAGCGGGGGGTACCTACGAGCAGTACTTC. Amino acids: CASSQKAGGTYEQYF.

The genes are TRBV6-2 or TRBV6-3 and TRBJ2-7; D is tentatively TRBD1 or TRBD2 (5 bases each). Trimming took off 1 base at V and 7 bases at J, with 14 bases between the two ends. CDR3 length: 14 residues. Germline V gene sequence: CDR1 MNHEY, CDR2 SVGEGT. The CDR3 region is CASSYFYTGGEQYF. The CDR3 DNA follows: TGTGCCAGCAGTTACTTTTATACTGGGGGAGAGCAGTACTTC.

In this sample, this clone turned up a few times. J is TRBJ2-7 and V is TRBV6-5, with D possibly being TRBD1 (6 bases). The CDR3 covers 12 residues. The V end lost 8 bases, the J end lost 6 bases, and 14 bases lay between the germline ends. CDR1 is MNHEY and CDR2 is SVGAGI in the germline V gene. The CDR3, as DNA: TGTGCCAGCGGGGAAACAGGGATCGAGCAGTACTTC. This gives the protein CASGETGIEQYF.

The rearrangement uses TRBV19 and TRBJ1-1; D call uncertain. Trimming pared 3 bases from V and 6 bases from J, leaving 14 bases between. CDR3 length: 14 residues. Looked up from germline, CDR1 is LNHDA and CDR2 is SQIVND (reference sequence). The CDR3 nucleotides are TGTGCCAGTAGTATTTCCCCCGATATCTCTGAAGCTTTCTTT. Encoded protein: CASSISPDISEAFF. The whole variable domain, filled in from reference TRBV19 and TRBJ1-1, reads DGGITQSPKYLFRKEGQNVTLSCEQNLNHDAMYWYRQDPGQGLRLIYYSQIVNDFQKGDIAEGYSVSREKKESFPLTVTSAQKNPTAFYLCASSISPDISEAFFGQGTRLTVV.

This chain connects TRBV3-1 (or the pseudogene TRBV3-2) to TRBJ2-5, with TRBD2 matching over 14 bases. With V trimmed by 4 bases and J by 5 bases, 12 bases remained unmatched. The CDR3 is made up of 18 amino acids. Germline-derived CDR1 and CDR2 are LGHDT and YNNKEL (reference sequence). In DNA form, the CDR3 reads TGTGCCAGCAGCCTGGGACTAGCGGGGGACTCATCCGGGGAGACCCAGTACTTC. It yields the protein CASSLGLAGDSSGETQYF.

The V call is TRBV21-1, the J call TRBJ1-5. TRBV21-1 is a pseudogene locus. The CDR3 contains 15 residues. CDR3 loop: CASSNAGFKGQPQHF. The DNA for the CDR3 is TGTGCCAGCAGCAATGCGGGATTCAAGGGTCAGCCCCAGCATTTT.

In its sample, this clone was seen a few times. This chain links TRBV3-1 (or the pseudogene TRBV3-2) with TRBJ2-7, with 8 bases aligning to TRBD1. This CDR3 region has 15 residues. The trim removed 4 bases at V and 7 bases at J, leaving 12 bases unmatched. Germline loops: CDR1 LGHDT, CDR2 YNNKEL (reference sequence). CDR3: CASSPPGTGGGEQYF. CDR3 nucleotide sequence: TGTGCCAGCAGCCCTCCCGGTACAGGGGGTGGGGAGCAGTACTTC.

This clone showed up just once. The V and J genes are TRBV5-1 and TRBJ2-1; possibly TRBD1 or TRBD2 for D (6 bases each). CDR3 length: 14 amino acids. Trimming left V 1 base short and J 8 bases short, with 13 bases between. Germline-derived CDR1 and CDR2 are SGHRS and YFSETQ. CDR3 residues: CASSLTGWGDEQFF. The DNA for the CDR3 is TGCGCCAGCAGCTTGACAGGGTGGGGGGATGAGCAGTTCTTC.

The chain combines TRBV6-1 with TRBJ1-2, with a weak D call TRBD1 (5 bases). Germline V gene data show CDR1 as MNHNS and CDR2 as SASEGT. This CDR3 spans 13 amino acids. V lost 1 base, J lost 8 bases, and 11 bases lay in between. This chain's CDR3 is CASSEDPGSGYTF. DNA of the CDR3: TGTGCCAGCAGTGAAGATCCAGGGAGCGGCTACACCTTC.

This rearrangement joins TRBV14 to TRBJ1-4, with 10 bases matching TRBD1. The CDR3 length is 15 residues. Per germline, CDR1 SGHDN and CDR2 FVKESK. J gave up 5 bases and V 6 bases, and 6 bases lay outside the gene matches. The CDR3 DNA reads as TGTGCCAGCAGGCGGCGACAGGGGGCAAATGAAAAACTGTTTTTT. Its protein is CASRRRQGANEKLFF.

This clone has a single count. The V call is TRBV10-3, the J call TRBJ2-7; the D is unclear. V was trimmed by 3 bases and J by 6 bases, leaving 6 bases between them. Germline loops: CDR1 ENHRY, CDR2 SYGVKD. The CDR3 loop spans 11 amino acids. CDR3 in DNA: TGTGCCATCAGTGAATACGGCGAGCAGTACTTC. This sequence encodes CAISEYGEQYF.

This clone was recorded only once. J is TRBJ1-2 and V is TRBV5-6; D possibly corresponds to TRBD1 (5 bases). The CDR3 extends over 16 amino acids. V was pared by 0 bases and J by 6 bases, with 18 bases between. The germline gives CDR1 SGHDT, CDR2 YYEEEE. The CDR3, as DNA: TGTGCCAGCAGCTTGGTTGAAACAGGTGGTTTGGATGGCTACACCTTC. It yields the protein CASSLVETGGLDGYTF. The whole variable domain, remainder taken from reference TRBV5-6 and TRBJ1-2, is DAGVTQSPTHLIKTRGQQVTLRCSPKSGHDTVSWYQQALGQGPQFIFQYYEEEERQRGNFPDRFSGHQFPNYSSELNVNALLLGDSALYLCASSLVETGGLDGYTFGSGTRLTVV.

The CDR3 DNA reads as TGTGCCACCAGCAGAGCCCCGGACAGGGGCTACACCTTC. It yields the protein CATSRAPDRGYTF. The V and J genes are TRBV15 and TRBJ1-2, with 7 bases identical to TRBD1. Germline V lookup: CDR1 LNHNV, CDR2 YYDKDF (reference sequence). J lost 8 bases, V lost 1 base, and 4 bases had no gene match. The CDR3 has 13 amino acids.

The chain couples TRBV3-1 (or the pseudogene TRBV3-2) to TRBJ1-5; TRBD1 is a possible D gene (6 bases). CDR1 and CDR2 (germline): LGHDT, YNNKEL (reference sequence). Trimming took 4 bases from V and 5 from J, leaving 9 bases between them. The CDR3 spans 13 residues. The CDR3: CASSPDSYQPQHF. CDR3 DNA: TGTGCCAGCAGCCCGGACAGCTATCAGCCCCAGCATTTT.

The rearrangement uses TRBV6-2 or TRBV6-3 and TRBJ1-5; no clear D. CDR1 and CDR2 (germline): MNHEY, SVGEGT. This CDR3 region has 15 residues. Trimming stripped 4 bases from V and 0 bases from J, with 10 bases between. The CDR3, as DNA: TGTGCCAGCAGTTTTCCGACGGTTAGCAATCAGCCCCAGCATTTT. Translating gives CASSFPTVSNQPQHF.

The chain recombines TRBV10-1 with TRBJ1-1; TRBD1 agrees at 10 bases. CDR3 length: 14 residues. The V and J ends lost 0 bases and 5 bases, in that order; junction bases with no gene match: 0. Germline V gives CDR1 WNHNN, CDR2 SYGVQD (reference sequence). CDR3 coding DNA: TGCGCCAGCAGTGAGTCGGGACAGGGGACTGAAGCTTTCTTT. Translated, it gives CASSESGQGTEAFF.